This entry lists 19 T cell receptor beta chains sequenced from one sample in a study of blood T cell repertoires in COVID-19. Clones were read by immunoSEQ multiplex PCR, and TCRdb kept only the in-frame ones, dropping some. The sample holds around 62,000 clones, approximately 85% seen once. Sequenced material: peripheral blood. These receptor sequences come from a man aged 45 to 65 with acute or convalescent COVID-19.

The rearrangement links TRBV30 to TRBJ2-7, with 9 bases identical to TRBD1. The CDR3 is 11 residues long. With V trimmed by 8 bases and J by 6 bases, 5 bases remained unmatched. Germline V gene sequence: CDR1 GTSNPN, CDR2 SVGIG (reference sequence). CDR3 nucleotides: TGTGCCGCCGGACAGGGGCGCGAGCAGTACTTC. This codes for CAAGQGREQYF.

This sequence joins TRBV24-1 and TRBJ2-2, with 8 bases matching TRBD1. J lost 1 base, V lost 3 bases, and 9 bases had no gene match. The CDR3 contains 18 residues. Germline assignment: CDR1 KGHDR and CDR2 SFDVKD. CDR3 in amino acids: CATSDTRTGTGNTGELFF. CDR3 sequence (DNA): TGTGCCACCAGTGATACGCGAACGGGGACAGGGAACACCGGGGAGCTGTTTTTT.

The chain uses TRBV18 and TRBJ2-3, with 9 positions matching TRBD1. Germline V gives CDR1 KGHSH, CDR2 LQKENI. The CDR3 is 18 residues long. V shed 2 bases and J 0 bases; nucleotides not matched to a gene: 9. CDR3 residues: CASSPFSTGGASTDTQYF. The CDR3 DNA is TGTGCCAGCTCACCATTCTCAACAGGGGGCGCTAGCACAGATACGCAGTATTTT. Combining the CDR3 with reference TRBV18 and TRBJ2-3 gives the whole variable domain NAGVMQNPRHLVRRRGQEARLRCSPMKGHSHVYWYRQLPEEGLKFMVYLQKENIIDESGMPKERFSAEFPKEGPSILRIQQVVRGDSAAYFCASSPFSTGGASTDTQYFGPGTRLTVL.

The V call is TRBV11-2, the J call TRBJ2-3; tentatively, D is TRBD2 (5 bases). This CDR3 is 13 amino acids long. Germline V gene lookup returns CDR1 SGHAT and CDR2 FQNNGV. V lost 4 bases and J lost 11, with 16 bases in between. CDR3 sequence reads: CASSSPRVLGQYF. DNA of the CDR3: TGTGCCAGCAGCTCTCCGAGGGTTCTGGGGCAGTATTTT.

This clone occurred a few times. The J gene is TRBJ1-3, the V gene TRBV11-2, with D possibly being TRBD1 (5 bases). Germline CDR1 is SGHAT and CDR2 is FQNNGV. The ends were cut back, 2 bases at V and 0 bases at J, with 11 bases in the middle. This CDR3 spans 16 amino acids. The CDR3 DNA reads TGTGCCAGCAGCTTATCAGACAGCAACTCTGGAAACACCATATATTTT. This gives the protein CASSLSDSNSGNTIYF.

The chain employs TRBV24-1 and TRBJ2-5; 8 bases line up with TRBD2. With 7 bases clipped from V and 9 bases from J, the junction kept 12 bases outside the gene matches. The CDR3 covers 14 residues. The germline V gene has CDR1 KGHDR and CDR2 SFDVKD. As DNA, the CDR3 is TGTGCCACCAGCCGGGGGGGACCCGGGGGACCCCAGTACTTC. Protein product: CATSRGGPGGPQYF.

In its sample, this clone was seen once. V usage is TRBV28 and J usage is TRBJ2-7; 8 bases fit TRBD1. After removal of 1 base from V and 3 bases from J, the junction contained 5 bases not matched to a gene. Per germline, CDR1 MDHEN and CDR2 SYDVKM. The CDR3 has 15 residues. The CDR3 here is CASSLSRTGSYEQYF. The CDR3 coding sequence is TGTGCCAGCAGTTTATCTCGGACAGGGAGCTACGAGCAGTACTTC.

This clone was seen only once. V is TRBV7-3 and J is TRBJ2-1, with D possibly TRBD2 on 6 matching bases. Trimming pared 4 bases from V and 4 bases from J, leaving 17 bases between. From germline, CDR1 is SGHTA and CDR2 FQGTGA. This CDR3 spans 16 amino acids. The CDR3 region is CASSSFPSVGYNEQFF. In DNA form, the CDR3 reads TGTGCCAGCAGCTCCTTCCCTAGCGTAGGTTACAATGAGCAGTTCTTC.

This chain links TRBV6-5 with TRBJ2-5; 7 nucleotides line up with TRBD1. V shed 7 bases, J shed 5 bases, and the junction held 13 bases outside the gene matches. There are 15 residues in the CDR3. Germline V gene data show CDR1 as MNHEY and CDR2 as SVGAGI. CDR3 sequence (DNA): TGTGCCAGCACCCTCAAGGGGGCGCTCGGGGAGACCCAGTACTTC. Amino acid sequence: CASTLKGALGETQYF.

The rearrangement uses TRBV14 and TRBJ1-2; D possibly corresponds to TRBD1 (5 bases). Deletions cut 0 bases from V and 6 bases from J, with 11 bases between. Germline-derived CDR1 and CDR2 are SGHDN and FVKESK. The CDR3 spans 14 residues. This chain's CDR3 is CASSQDPGFDGYTF. The CDR3, as DNA: TGTGCCAGCAGCCAAGATCCAGGGTTTGATGGCTACACCTTC.

The chain has TRBV5-1 and TRBJ2-6, with 10 bases that match TRBD1. Per the germline V gene, CDR1 is SGHRS and CDR2 is YFSETQ. This CDR3 has 19 amino acids. Trimming removed 4 bases from V and 0 bases from J; junction bases left unmatched: 10. The DNA of the CDR3 is TGCGCCAGCAGCAGCCCCCGGGACAGGGGAAACTCTGGGGCCAACGTCCTGACTTTC. This encodes CASSSPRDRGNSGANVLTF.

The gene calls are TRBV24-1 and TRBJ2-5, with 7 bases fitting TRBD2. V lost 3 bases to trimming and J lost 1 base; unmatched junction nucleotides: 4. Germline-derived CDR1 and CDR2 are KGHDR and SFDVKD. This CDR3 has 15 residues. The CDR3 coding sequence is TGTGCCACCAGTGATCGGGGAGGGGTCCAAGAGACCCAGTACTTC. Its translation is CATSDRGGVQETQYF.

This rearrangement joins TRBV6-5 to TRBJ2-7; TRBD2 might be the D (5 bases). Trimming left V 6 bases short and J 7 bases short, with 13 bases between. CDR3 length: 12 amino acids. Germline V gene sequence: CDR1 MNHEY, CDR2 SVGAGI. As DNA, the CDR3 is TGTGCCAGCAGCCACGGACCGGGGGAGCAGTACTTC. It is translated as CASSHGPGEQYF.

The chain is built from TRBV11-2 and TRBJ2-3; 11 positions match TRBD2. Looked up from germline, CDR1 is SGHAT and CDR2 is FQNNGV. CDR3 length: 15 residues. The junction had 7 bases not matched to a gene; V was cut back by 4 bases and J by 7 bases. The CDR3 nucleotides are TGTGCCAGCAGCTCCTTAGCGGGGGGGCTTAATACGCAGTATTTT. As protein: CASSSLAGGLNTQYF.

This clone has only one observation. This chain joins TRBV6-5 and TRBJ1-5, with D tentatively TRBD1 (6 bases). The CDR3 contains 14 residues. The germline gives CDR1 MNHEY, CDR2 SVGAGI. V lost 6 bases to trimming and J lost 3 bases, with 12 bases between them. CDR3 sequence (DNA): TGTGCCAGCAGACCACAGGGTAACAATCAGCCCCAGCATTTT. Translating gives CASRPQGNNQPQHF.

A few counts support this clone. The chain uses TRBV13 and TRBJ2-5, with 12 positions matching TRBD2. This CDR3 contains 13 residues. Germline assignment: CDR1 PRHDT and CDR2 FYEKMQ (reference sequence). Unmatched junction bases numbered 2, after V lost 5 bases and J lost 7 bases. In DNA, the CDR3 is TGTGCCAGCAGCATACTAGCGGGGGGGACCCAGTACTTC. Amino acids: CASSILAGGTQYF.

The chain links TRBV19 to TRBJ1-2; D might be TRBD1 (5 bases). From germline, CDR1 is LNHDA and CDR2 SQIVND (reference sequence). V dropped 9 bases and J dropped 2 bases, with 10 bases sitting between them. This CDR3 has 12 residues. In nucleotides, the CDR3 is TGTGCCAGCGCTGACAGAAACTATGGCTACACCTTC. Translation gives CASADRNYGYTF.

The J gene is TRBJ2-7, the V gene TRBV5-6, with TRBD2 matching over 10 bases. The trim removed 0 bases at V and 0 bases at J, leaving 3 bases unmatched. The CDR3 is made up of 16 amino acids. CDR1 is SGHDT, CDR2 YYEEEE, per germline. CDR3 amino acids: CASSLGLAGASYEQYV. In DNA form, the CDR3 reads TGTGCCAGCAGCTTGGGCCTAGCGGGGGCCTCCTACGAGCAGTACGTC.

The J gene is TRBJ2-5, the V gene TRBV3-1 (or the pseudogene TRBV3-2), with 8 bases lining up with TRBD2. Germline values: CDR1 LGHDT, CDR2 YNNKEL (reference sequence). V shed 3 bases and J 4 bases; nucleotides not matched to a gene: 7. The CDR3 covers 15 residues. Here the CDR3 DNA reads TGTGCCAGCAGCCAGATGGGGACTAGAGGAGAGACCCAGTACTTC. Translating gives CASSQMGTRGETQYF.